A selection of T cell receptor beta chains follows, all from one sample in a study of B cell selection in AIRE deficiency. The protocol was immunoSEQ multiplex PCR, while the TCRdb copy is restricted to in-frame clones and leaves out a portion. This sample has about 25,000 clones; around 97% occur once, and the top ten carry approximately 0.2%. The sample was conventional CD4+ T cells sorted from PBMCs. The receptors originated from a human donor with AIRE deficiency. Each CDR3 is given with its conserved first and last residue. A D gene is named only where the DNA matches it firmly. Not all rows give a size; the values are once, few, many and, for expanded clones, a class.

D | length | size | J | V | CDR3 | DNA
- | 15 | - | TRBJ2-3 | TRBV5-1 | CASSFAGGLTDTQYF | TGCGCCAGCAGTTTTGCAGGGGGACTCACAGATACGCAGTATTTT
- | 10 | - | TRBJ2-7 | TRBV20-1 | CSVLGAEQYF | TGCAGTGTCCTCGGCGCCGAGCAGTACTTC
TRBD1 | 13 | - | TRBJ1-3 | TRBV30 | CAWTTGAGNTIYF | TGTGCCTGGACGACAGGGGCGGGAAACACCATATATTTT
TRBD2 | 18 | - | TRBJ2-1 | TRBV7-6 | CASSAPTSGNVSYNEQFF | TGTGCCAGCAGCGCCCCGACTAGCGGGAACGTATCCTACAATGAGCAGTTCTTC
- | 16 | - | TRBJ2-1 | TRBV30 | CAWSVPLGRSYNEQFF | TGTGCCTGGAGTGTTCCTCTAGGTCGGTCCTACAATGAGCAGTTCTTC
TRBD1 | 13 | - | TRBJ2-1 | TRBV4-2 | CASGTASYNEQFF | TGTGCCAGCGGGACAGCCTCCTACAATGAGCAGTTCTTC
- | 12 | - | TRBJ2-7 | TRBV28 | CASSQTVYEQYF | TGTGCCAGCAGTCAAACCGTTTACGAGCAGTACTTC
- | 13 | - | TRBJ2-2 | TRBV7-2 | CASTERFTGELFF | TGTGCCAGCACTGAGAGGTTCACCGGGGAGCTGTTTTTT
- | 12 | - | TRBJ2-2 | TRBV4-2 | CASSLNTGELFF | TGTGCCAGCAGCCTTAACACCGGGGAGCTGTTTTTT
- | 16 | - | TRBJ2-1 | TRBV19 | CASSISGGMGEGEQFF | TGTGCCAGTAGTATCTCTGGGGGAATGGGCGAGGGTGAGCAGTTCTTC
- | 15 | - | TRBJ2-5 | TRBV4-1 | CASSQGPAQGETQYF | TGCGCCAGCAGCCAAGGGCCGGCTCAGGGAGAGACCCAGTACTTC
- | 13 | - | TRBJ2-7 | TRBV2 | CASSPEVIYEQYF | TGTGCCAGCAGCCCCGAGGTAATCTACGAGCAGTACTTC
- | 16 | once | TRBJ2-4 | TRBV5-4 | CASSRDPYLDKNIQYF | TGTGCCAGCAGCCGTGACCCGTATTTGGACAAAAACATTCAGTACTTC
TRBD1 | 15 | - | TRBJ2-5 | TRBV18 | CASSRRQGDQETQYF | TGTGCCAGCTCACGTAGACAGGGAGATCAAGAGACCCAGTACTTC
TRBD2 | 12 | - | TRBJ2-7 | TRBV6-1 | CAISGRGNEQYF | TGTGCCATCTCCGGGAGGGGAAACGAGCAGTACTTC
- | 14 | - | TRBJ2-7 | TRBV7-2 | CASSSRILPYEQYF | TGTGCCAGCAGCTCCCGTATTTTGCCCTACGAGCAGTACTTC
- | 13 | - | TRBJ1-5 | TRBV7-6 | CASSLTWGQPQHF | TGTGCCAGCAGCTTAACTTGGGGTCAGCCCCAGCATTTT
- | 20 | once | TRBJ2-1 | TRBV11-3 | CASSLGGPLLAQGSYNEQFF | TGTGCCAGCAGCTTAGGGGGACCCTTACTAGCACAAGGCTCCTACAATGAGCAGTTCTTC
TRBD2 | 15 | - | TRBJ2-1 | TRBV5-4 | CASSTRDYPLNEQFF | TGTGCCAGCAGCACCCGGGACTACCCTTTGAATGAGCAGTTCTTC
- | 12 | - | TRBJ1-5 | TRBV28 | CASSGGNQPQHF | TGTGCCAGCAGTGGGGGCAATCAGCCCCAGCATTTT
TRBD2 | 15 | - | TRBJ2-5 | TRBV10-3 | CAISRLAGGQETQYF | TGTGCCATCAGTAGGCTAGCGGGAGGCCAAGAGACCCAGTACTTC
- | 16 | once | TRBJ1-6 | TRBV10-2 | CASSESRNRVDSPLHF | TGCGCCAGCAGTGAGTCGAGGAACAGGGTGGATTCACCCCTCCACTTT
- | 15 | once | TRBJ1-5 | TRBV5-4 | CASSLGPEWEQPQHF | TGTGCCAGCAGCTTGGGGCCAGAATGGGAGCAGCCCCAGCATTTT
- | 16 | - | TRBJ1-5 | TRBV18 | CASSPLGRDSNQPQHF | TGTGCCAGCTCACCTCTGGGCCGTGATAGCAATCAGCCCCAGCATTTT
- | 15 | - | TRBJ1-4 | TRBV30 | CAWSSGQGGNEKLFF | TGTGCCTGGAGTTCGGGGCAGGGAGGAAATGAAAAACTGTTTTTT
- | 14 | - | TRBJ1-2 | TRBV27 | CASTTHPKNYGYTF | TGTGCCAGCACGACCCATCCAAAGAACTATGGCTACACCTTC